The 15 T cell receptor beta chains presented below share a single source sample, sequenced in a study of T-cell memory formation after mild COVID-19. MiXCR, run by TCRdb on the 5' RACE reads, gives a single entry per CDR3 protein. Among nearly 250,000 distinct CDR3 sequences listed, 15% were seen once. Material for sequencing was PBMCs or a T cell subset sorted from them (not recorded which). These TCRs come from an adult woman who had mild COVID-19 (a few samples of this study predate the infection). Cell type and time point are not known.

The chain joins TRBV20-1 to TRBJ1-2, with 8 bases aligning to TRBD1. The CDR3 is made up of 14 amino acids. The V gene end was trimmed by 1 base and the J gene end by 4 bases; junction bases not matched to a gene: 5. The germline gives CDR1 DFQATT, CDR2 SNEGSKA (reference sequence). The CDR3 DNA sequence: TGCAGTGCTAGAGGGACAGGGTTTAGCTATGGCTACACCTTC. Translated, it gives CSARGTGFSYGYTF.

This clonotype was observed at least ten times. V gene TRBV29-1 combines with J gene TRBJ2-2; no definite D call. V gave up 7 bases and J gave up 6 bases, with 15 bases separating them. From germline, CDR1 is SQVTM and CDR2 ANQGSEA. The CDR3 loop spans 13 amino acids. The CDR3 region is CSAKAPGPGELFF. In nucleotides, the CDR3 is TGCAGCGCAAAGGCGCCAGGCCCCGGGGAGCTGTTTTTT.

This clonotype was recorded at least ten times. This rearrangement joins TRBV20-1 to TRBJ2-1; 9 nucleotides agree with TRBD2. Looked up from germline, CDR1 is DFQATT and CDR2 is SNEGSKA (reference sequence). Unmatched junction bases numbered 16, after V lost 2 bases and J lost 8 bases. This CDR3 comprises 17 residues. The CDR3 DNA reads as TGCAGTGCTAGATCGCGCCCGGGACTAGCAATGGGGGATGAGCAGTTCTTC. Its translation is CSARSRPGLAMGDEQFF.

This rearrangement joins TRBV2 to TRBJ2-7; no firm D call. The CDR3 is 11 amino acids. V was shortened by 2 bases and J by 4 bases, with 3 bases between the two germline ends. The germline V gene has CDR1 SNHLY and CDR2 FYNNEI. In DNA, the CDR3 is TGTGCCAGCAGTGAAATTTACGAGCAGTACTTC. This sequence encodes CASSEIYEQYF.

This clonotype was detected a few times. The J gene is TRBJ2-3, the V gene TRBV20-1; no clear D gene. The V and J ends lost 6 bases and 5 bases respectively, with 9 bases between them. Germline V gene sequence: CDR1 DFQATT, CDR2 SNEGSKA (reference sequence). The CDR3 totals 11 residues. CDR3 amino acids: CSAATGDTQYF. DNA of the CDR3: TGCAGTGCGGCCACGGGAGATACGCAGTATTTT.

This sequence joins TRBV9 and TRBJ2-3; TRBD2 is a possible D gene (6 bases). Germline loops: CDR1 SGDLS, CDR2 YYNGEE. The CDR3 covers 14 residues. Trimming removed 0 bases at V and 4 bases at J, with 9 bases between. The CDR3 is CASSVASVPDTQYF. As DNA, the CDR3 is TGTGCCAGCAGCGTAGCTAGCGTCCCAGATACGCAGTATTTT.

The chain uses TRBV29-1 and TRBJ1-2, with 9 nucleotides matching TRBD1. The CDR3 has 12 amino acids. Germline V gene lookup returns CDR1 SQVTM and CDR2 ANQGSEA. Unmatched junction bases numbered 2, after V lost 3 bases and J lost 6 bases. The CDR3 nucleotides are TGCAGCGTTGAGGGACAGGGACATGGCTACACCTTC. Translation: CSVEGQGHGYTF.

This clonotype was seen a handful of times. V gene TRBV5-1 combines with J gene TRBJ2-1; D is ambiguous. The V gene's germline CDR1 is SGHRS and CDR2 YFSETQ. The CDR3 spans 11 residues. The V gene lost 5 bases and the J gene lost 7 bases, with 7 bases spanning the gap. The DNA for the CDR3 is TGCGCCAGCAGTGCTGATAATGAGCAGTTCTTC. Its translation: CASSADNEQFF.

The chain has TRBV5-1 and TRBJ1-1, with no clear D. Germline loops: CDR1 SGHRS, CDR2 YFSETQ. Trimming took off 0 bases at V and 2 bases at J, with 14 bases between the two ends. The CDR3 loop spans 16 amino acids. The DNA for the CDR3 is TGCGCCAGCAGCTTGGCCGGCGGTCAGAGAAACACTGAAGCTTTCTTT. Residues: CASSLAGGQRNTEAFF.

This clonotype has a count of ten or more. The chain is built from TRBV3-1 and TRBJ2-7; 13 bases are a match to TRBD2. Unmatched junction bases numbered 0, after V lost 3 bases and J lost 4 bases. Per the germline V gene, CDR1 is LGHDT and CDR2 is YNNKEL (reference sequence). The CDR3 sequence is 14 residues long. The CDR3 reads CASSQGLAGYEQYF. The CDR3 DNA is TGTGCCAGCAGCCAGGGACTAGCGGGGTACGAGCAGTACTTC.

The rearrangement joins TRBV18 to TRBJ1-4, with D uncertain. CDR1 KGHSH and CDR2 LQKENI come from the germline V gene. There are 16 residues in the CDR3. Trimming shortened V by 6 bases and J by 0 bases, and 14 bases separated the two germline ends. The CDR3 coding sequence is TGTGCCAGCTCTCGAGTGTCCGGGGCAACTAATGAAAAACTGTTTTTT. Translation: CASSRVSGATNEKLFF.

A few counts support this clonotype. The J gene is TRBJ1-2, the V gene TRBV10-3; D may be TRBD1 (5 bases). V lost 7 bases to trimming and J lost 4 bases, with 16 bases between them. Germline V CDR1 and CDR2: ENHRY, SYGVKD. CDR3 length equals 14 residues. CDR3 in DNA: TGTGCCATCACGTCGGGACGGAGCGCCTATGGCTACACCTTC. Protein sequence: CAITSGRSAYGYTF.

The table lists this clonotype with many counts. CDR3 DNA: TGTGCCAGCAGCGAATTGGACAGCGGCCCTCGTAACTATGGCTACACCTTC. As protein: CASSELDSGPRNYGYTF. This rearrangement joins TRBV5-5 to TRBJ1-2; perhaps TRBD1 as D (6 bases). Trimming removed 4 bases at V and 1 base at J, with 20 bases between. The CDR3 loop spans 17 amino acids. Germline V gene data show CDR1 as SGHKS and CDR2 as YYEKEE (reference sequence).

This clonotype was counted at least ten times. V usage is TRBV20-1 and J usage is TRBJ2-3; 9 nucleotides line up with TRBD2. Germline CDR1 reads DFQATT; CDR2 reads SNEGSKA (reference sequence). The V and J ends lost 3 bases and 6 bases, in that order; junction bases with no gene match: 13. The CDR3 loop spans 16 amino acids. CDR3 DNA: TGCAGTGCTAGCCGTACAGGAGCGGGGGGTTCGGATACGCAGTATTTT. Translating it yields CSASRTGAGGSDTQYF.

The chain combines TRBV5-8 with TRBJ2-1; 13 nucleotides match TRBD2. CDR3 length: 17 residues. The V and J ends lost 3 bases and 2 bases, in that order; junction bases with no gene match: 5. Germline assignment: CDR1 SGHTS and CDR2 YDEGEE. CDR3 sequence (DNA): TGTGCCAGCAGCTCGGGACTAGCGGGATCGCCCTACAATGAGCAGTTCTTC. Its protein product is CASSSGLAGSPYNEQFF.